The 18 T cell receptor beta chains in this list originate from one sample, sequenced in a study of CXCR3-negative and CXCR3-positive naive CD8 T cells. Findings and caveats of the study: When CXCR3-positive naive cells were set against CXCR3-negative naive cells, the former had more hydrophobic TRB CDR3s.

For these receptors, no antigen is known. UMI-labeled 5' RACE yielded the TRB cDNA libraries. TCRdb reworked the 5' RACE reads into one entry per CDR3 protein, no DNA. The clone table shows some 150,000 distinct CDR3 sequences, with the ten largest holding 0.25% to 0.3%. The sequencing input was naive CXCR3+ CD8+ T cells from blood. Subset of the sample: CD45RO-CCR7+CD27+CD95- naive CD8+ T cells expressing CXCR3 (TNR3+). These receptors all come from a human donor in good health. Some clones in this sample may be carry-over from other donors' samples.

The CDR3 region is CASSEGLAGDYNEQFF. V is TRBV7-3 and J is TRBJ2-1; TCRdb lists TRBD2, though no DNA is available to test this call. Germline values: CDR1 SGHTA, CDR2 FQGTGA. The CDR3 length is 16 residues.

The chain combines TRBV3-1 with TRBJ2-7; TCRdb reports TRBD1, a call that lacks DNA to check it against. Germline V gene sequence: CDR1 LGHDT, CDR2 YNNKEL (reference sequence). The CDR3 spans 15 residues. CDR3 loop: CASSQATGGTYEQYF.

V and J are TRBV4-3 and TRBJ2-1; there is no DNA to check the TCRdb D call of TRBD2. The CDR3 sequence is 20 residues long. Germline CDR1 and CDR2: LGHNA and YSLEER. CDR3 sequence: CASSQGPLLAVAGSHNEQFF.

The gene calls are TRBV28 and TRBJ2-7; the TCRdb D gene call, TRBD1, has no DNA to confirm it. CDR3 length: 17 amino acids. Germline assignment: CDR1 MDHEN and CDR2 SYDVKM. The CDR3 is CASSLFSGQGHTYEQYF.

The chain couples TRBV28 to TRBJ2-3; TCRdb's D gene call, TRBD1, goes unchecked for lack of DNA. The CDR3 extends over 14 amino acids. Germline values: CDR1 MDHEN, CDR2 SYDVKM. CDR3: CASRRGIGTDTQYF.

The V gene is TRBV7-9, the J gene TRBJ2-7; TCRdb's assignment of TRBD2 cannot be checked, as there is no DNA. The germline V gene has CDR1 SEHNR and CDR2 FQNEAQ (reference sequence). The CDR3 spans 15 residues. This CDR3 is CASSQEKGGHYEQYF.

The chain couples TRBV5-5 to TRBJ2-1; TCRdb reports TRBD1, a call that lacks DNA to check it against. The CDR3 is 15 amino acids. Germline V gene data show CDR1 as SGHKS and CDR2 as YYEKEE (reference sequence). The CDR3 reads CASSLSTGGRNEQSF.

J is TRBJ2-1 and V is TRBV12-3 or TRBV12-4; as DNA is missing, the TRBD2 call by TCRdb cannot be tested. The CDR3 extends over 16 amino acids. CDR3 residues: CASSYTGTSGYNEQFF.

The V gene is TRBV7-8, the J gene TRBJ2-1; TCRdb's D call, TRBD2, is unchecked because there is no DNA. CDR1 and CDR2 from the germline V gene are SGHVS and FQNEAQ. The CDR3 has 20 residues. CDR3 sequence: CASSFSRVAGGPAPYNEQFF.

The rearrangement joins TRBV5-1 to TRBJ2-7; TCRdb outputs TRBD2, but without DNA this stays unchecked. This CDR3 is built from 12 residues. The V gene's germline CDR1 is SGHRS and CDR2 YFSETQ. The CDR3 reads CASREGDYEQYF.

V usage is TRBV29-1 and J usage is TRBJ2-3; the D call from TCRdb, TRBD1, cannot be confirmed without DNA. The CDR3 has 15 amino acids. Germline lookup yields CDR1 SQVTM and CDR2 ANQGSEA. The CDR3 spells CSVEVLGVGTDTQYF.

This sequence joins TRBV20-1 and TRBJ2-7. Per germline, CDR1 DFQATT and CDR2 SNEGSKA (reference sequence). The length of the CDR3 is 13 residues. CDR3 protein: CSARWESSYEQYF.

The genes are TRBV6-6 and TRBJ2-3; TCRdb designates TRBD2, a call that cannot be tested without DNA. CDR1 is MNHNY, CDR2 SVGAGI, per germline (reference sequence). CDR3 length equals 16 residues. The CDR3 spells CASSYSLARSTDTQYF.

V usage is TRBV4-1 and J usage is TRBJ2-1; the D gene TCRdb calls, TRBD2, cannot be checked with no DNA. Germline V gene data show CDR1 as MGHRA and CDR2 as YSYEKL. The CDR3 length is 15 residues. This CDR3 reads CASSLGTSSYNEQFF.

This sequence joins TRBV7-9 and TRBJ2-5. This CDR3 region has 17 residues. CDR1 and CDR2 (germline): SEHNR, FQNEAQ (reference sequence). The CDR3 region is CASQLLGEGKYQETQYF.

The chain is built from TRBV18 and TRBJ1-1. From germline, CDR1 is KGHSH and CDR2 LQKENI. This CDR3 region has 13 residues. CDR3 protein: CASSPLPETEAFF. The entire variable domain, with the rest obtained from reference TRBV18 and TRBJ1-1, is as follows: NAGVMQNPRHLVRRRGQEARLRCSPMKGHSHVYWYRQLPEEGLKFMVYLQKENIIDESGMPKERFSAEFPKEGPSILRIQQVVRGDSAAYFCASSPLPETEAFFGQGTRLTVV.

CDR3 protein: CASSLGEGGPSYNEQFF. The gene calls are TRBV11-2 and TRBJ2-1; absent DNA, TCRdb's TRBD2 call cannot be checked. CDR3 size: 17 residues. Germline V gene lookup returns CDR1 SGHAT and CDR2 FQNNGV.

The V and J genes are TRBV28 and TRBJ2-1; the TRBD2 assignment by TCRdb is unverifiable without DNA. This CDR3 has 15 residues. Germline V CDR1 and CDR2: MDHEN, SYDVKM. CDR3 in amino acids: CASSSSEKAYNEQFF.